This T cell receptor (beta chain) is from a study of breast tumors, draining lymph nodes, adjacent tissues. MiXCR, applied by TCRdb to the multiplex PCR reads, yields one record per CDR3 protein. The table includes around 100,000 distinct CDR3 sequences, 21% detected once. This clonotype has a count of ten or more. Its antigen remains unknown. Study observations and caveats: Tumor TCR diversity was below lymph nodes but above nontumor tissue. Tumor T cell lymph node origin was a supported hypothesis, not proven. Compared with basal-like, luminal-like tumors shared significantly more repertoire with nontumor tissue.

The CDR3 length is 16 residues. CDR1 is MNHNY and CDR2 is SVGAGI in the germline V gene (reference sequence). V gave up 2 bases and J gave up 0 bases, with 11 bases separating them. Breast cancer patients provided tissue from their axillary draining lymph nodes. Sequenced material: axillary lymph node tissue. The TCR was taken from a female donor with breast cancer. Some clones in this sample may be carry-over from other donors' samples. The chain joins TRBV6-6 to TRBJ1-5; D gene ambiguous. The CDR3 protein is CASSYAADYSNQPQHF. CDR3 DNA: TGTGCCAGCAGTTACGCCGCAGATTATAGCAATCAGCCCCAGCATTTT.